A selection of T cell receptor beta chains follows, all from one sample in a study of human T cells and chemical hapten exposure. TCRdb analysed the RACE reads with MiXCR anew, one entry per CDR3 protein. The sample lists more than 250,000 distinct CDR3 sequences, about 9.4% occurring once. The material was whole blood, obtained in connection with sensitization to the hapten diphenylcyclopropenone (DPC). All receptors derive from a woman between 40 and 55 years old with alopecia areata. Some clones in this sample may be carry-over from other donors' samples. CDR3s include the opening cysteine and the closing phenylalanine or tryptophan. The D gene is left open where the match is weak. Clone size is given for some rows only: seen once, a few or many times, or a class if the clone is expanded.

j_gene,d_gene,abundance,v_gene,CDR3aa,CDR3nt
TRBJ2-1,NA,NA,TRBV12-3/TRBV12-4,CASILGGPYNEQFF,TGTGCCAGCATATTGGGGGGCCCCTACAATGAGCAGTTCTTC
TRBJ2-4,NA,NA,TRBV28,CASSLFGSSNIQYF,TGTGCCAGCAGTTTATTCGGCAGTTCAAACATTCAGTACTTC
TRBJ1-4,NA,many,TRBV4-3,CASSQDSPGKGGEKLFF,TGCGCCAGCAGCCAAGATTCCCCCGGCAAGGGTGGTGAAAAACTGTTTTTT
TRBJ1-4,NA,NA,TRBV6-2/TRBV6-3,CASSYTHQEGKLFF,TGTGCCAGCAGTTACACCCATCAGGAGGGAAAACTGTTTTTT
TRBJ2-3,NA,NA,TRBV20-1,CSARDGQFSTDTQYF,TGCAGTGCTAGAGATGGGCAGTTCAGCACAGATACGCAGTATTTT
TRBJ2-1,NA,few,TRBV7-2,CASSLGLALGNEQFF,TGTGCCAGCAGCTTAGGGCTAGCACTGGGCAATGAGCAGTTCTTC
TRBJ2-5,NA,NA,TRBV29-1,CSVVPRAETQYF,TGCAGCGTTGTCCCCCGAGCGGAGACCCAGTACTTC
TRBJ2-5,NA,many,TRBV28,CASSLRDWEGLVETQYF,TGTGCCAGCAGCCTGCGCGATTGGGAAGGTTTAGTGGAGACCCAGTACTTC
TRBJ2-5,NA,NA,TRBV7-2,CASSREPQETQYF,TGTGCCAGCAGCAGGGAGCCCCAAGAGACCCAGTACTTC
TRBJ2-1,TRBD2,many,TRBV2,CASSLAGRSVNEQFF,TGTGCCAGCAGTCTAGCGGGGAGATCTGTAAATGAGCAGTTCTTC
TRBJ1-6,TRBD1,few,TRBV3-1,CASSQDRGIDRGTLPLHF,TGTGCCAGCAGCCAAGATCGGGGTATCGACAGGGGTACTTTGCCCCTCCACTTT
TRBJ2-5,TRBD1,many,TRBV7-6,CASSLAGQGGETQYF,TGTGCCAGCAGCTTAGCGGGACAGGGGGGAGAGACCCAGTACTTC
TRBJ2-3,NA,few,TRBV27,CASSLGSLLASTDTQYF,TGTGCCAGCAGCCTAGGGAGTTTGCTAGCTAGCACAGATACGCAGTATTTT
TRBJ1-2,NA,few,TRBV9,CASSSPGRINYGYTF,TGTGCCAGCAGCTCCCCGGGCCGGATAAACTATGGCTACACCTTC
TRBJ2-7,TRBD2,many,TRBV2,CASSESGAYEQYF,TGTGCCAGCAGTGAAAGCGGGGCATACGAGCAGTACTTC
TRBJ2-5,TRBD1,many,TRBV12-3/TRBV12-4,CASRSTGGVETQYF,TGTGCCAGCAGGTCCACAGGGGGCGTGGAGACCCAGTACTTC
TRBJ2-1,NA,many,TRBV24-1,CATSESSFVDEQFF,TGTGCCACCAGTGAGTCGAGTTTCGTCGATGAGCAGTTCTTC
TRBJ2-7,TRBD2,NA,TRBV20-1,CSALKREGWDEQYF,TGCAGTGCCCTAAAGCGGGAGGGTTGGGACGAGCAGTACTTC
TRBJ1-1,NA,many,TRBV28,CASSLTGHEAFF,TGTGCCAGCAGTTTAACGGGACATGAAGCTTTCTTT
TRBJ1-5,NA,NA,TRBV10-3,CAISDVGLNQPQHF,TGTGCCATCAGTGATGTGGGCCTCAATCAGCCCCAGCATTTT
TRBJ1-2,NA,many,TRBV10-3,CAISESVGSNYGYTF,TGTGCCATCAGTGAGTCGGTGGGTTCTAACTATGGCTACACCTTC
TRBJ2-5,NA,NA,TRBV7-2,CASSNGVTQYF,TGTGCCAGCAGCAACGGTGTGACCCAGTACTTC
TRBJ2-2,TRBD1,many,TRBV6-6,CASIQQGAGELFF,TGTGCCAGCATCCAGCAGGGGGCCGGGGAGCTGTTTTTT
TRBJ2-7,NA,many,TRBV5-1,CASRGSYEQYF,TGCGCCAGCCGGGGCTCCTACGAGCAGTACTTC
TRBJ2-7,NA,few,TRBV7-9,CASSLGGTRYEQYF,TGTGCCAGCAGCTTGGGGGGTACCCGATACGAGCAGTACTTC
TRBJ1-6,NA,many,TRBV28,CASSLGEIRSPLHF,TGTGCCAGCAGTTTAGGGGAAATTCGATCACCCCTCCACTTT
TRBJ2-2,NA,NA,TRBV7-9,CASSPTFPGNTGELFF,TGTGCCAGCAGCCCAACCTTTCCGGGGAACACCGGGGAGCTGTTTTTT
TRBJ2-2,TRBD2,NA,TRBV20-1,CSAGGLAGNTGELFF,TGCAGTGCTGGGGGACTAGCGGGGAACACCGGGGAGCTGTTTTTT